The 27 T cell receptor beta chains below all came from one sample that was sequenced in a study of T cells in localized non-small cell lung cancer. Some clones are missing from TCRdb's copy, which holds only in-frame ones; the method was immunoSEQ multiplex PCR. The profile shows about 25,000 clones, 86% of them singletons. Sequences were derived from peripheral blood, sampled before any cancer treatment. The origin of the receptors is a female donor at least 60 years old with stage I lung adenocarcinoma.

The rearrangement joins TRBV11-2 to TRBJ2-4, with unresolved D. Trimming took 4 bases from V and 0 from J, leaving 19 bases between them. Germline V gives CDR1 SGHAT, CDR2 FQNNGV. This CDR3 contains 18 residues. The CDR3, as DNA: TGTGCCAGCAGCTCGAGCCGCCAAACACCTCTAGCCAAAAACATTCAGTACTTC. As protein: CASSSSRQTPLAKNIQYF.

This clone appeared a single time. The chain joins TRBV14 to TRBJ2-1; tentatively, D is TRBD1 (6 bases). Per germline, CDR1 SGHDN and CDR2 FVKESK. This CDR3 region has 16 residues. The germline V and J ends were trimmed by 0 bases and 7 bases, with 16 bases remaining between them. CDR3 residues: CASSQDGGFRWNEQFF. CDR3 nucleotide sequence: TGTGCCAGCAGCCAAGATGGGGGCTTTAGGTGGAATGAGCAGTTCTTC.

The chain employs TRBV6-1 and TRBJ1-3; D is unresolved. Trimming took 7 bases from V and 4 from J, leaving 14 bases between them. Germline V gene sequence: CDR1 MNHNS, CDR2 SASEGT. This CDR3 is 14 amino acids long. The CDR3 region is CASNQKPDGNTIYF. CDR3 coding DNA: TGTGCCAGCAACCAGAAGCCGGACGGAAACACCATATATTTT.

The chain has TRBV5-1 and TRBJ1-1, with D possibly TRBD1 on 5 matching bases. From germline, CDR1 is SGHRS and CDR2 YFSETQ. CDR3 length equals 15 residues. V lost 4 bases, J lost 4 bases, and 17 bases lay in between. CDR3 sequence: CASSLNGGGVTEAFF. CDR3 in DNA: TGCGCCAGCAGCCTGAACGGGGGAGGAGTCACTGAAGCTTTCTTT. Combining the CDR3 with reference TRBV5-1 and TRBJ1-1 gives the whole variable domain KAGVTQTPRYLIKTRGQQVTLSCSPISGHRSVSWYQQTPGQGLQFLFEYFSETQRNKGNFPGRFSGRQFSNSRSEMNVSTLELGDSALYLCASSLNGGGVTEAFFGQGTRLTVV.

This chain uses TRBV30 with TRBJ1-1; D gene unclear. V was cut by 0 bases and J by 10 bases, with 9 bases left in between. The CDR3 runs to 11 residues. Germline CDR1 is GTSNPN and CDR2 is SVGIG (reference sequence). The CDR3 loop reads CAWSVPAGAFF. Here the CDR3 DNA reads TGTGCCTGGAGTGTACCCGCGGGAGCTTTCTTT.

The rearrangement uses TRBV18 and TRBJ1-2; D not resolved. The V gene lost 3 bases and the J gene lost 6 bases, with 17 bases spanning the gap. Looked up from germline, CDR1 is KGHSH and CDR2 is LQKENI. CDR3 length equals 15 residues. CDR3 amino acids: CASSPSPWTWDGYTF. CDR3 nucleotides: TGTGCCAGCTCACCTTCGCCGTGGACGTGGGATGGCTACACCTTC.

The CDR3 coding sequence is TGCGCCAGCAGAGTCCCGGGACAGGTGTACGAGCAGTACTTC. Translated, it gives CASRVPGQVYEQYF. This chain uses TRBV5-1 with TRBJ2-7; 8 positions match TRBD1. CDR3 length: 14 residues. Germline CDR1 reads SGHRS; CDR2 reads YFSETQ. J was trimmed by 4 bases and V by 5 bases; bases with no gene match: 8.

CDR3 region: CASSFGLAGVGGPKNIQYF. The DNA of the CDR3 is TGTGCCAGCAGTTTTGGACTAGCGGGAGTGGGGGGTCCCAAAAACATTCAGTACTTC. The chain links TRBV7-9 to TRBJ2-4; TRBD2 matches 13 bases. CDR3 length equals 19 residues. V trimming: 6 bases; J trimming: 2 bases; junction bases outside the gene matches: 13. Looked up from germline, CDR1 is SEHNR and CDR2 is FQNEAQ (reference sequence).

This chain uses TRBV4-1 with TRBJ1-2; 7 positions agree with TRBD1. V shed 2 bases, J shed 4 bases, and the junction held 7 bases outside the gene matches. The CDR3 is made up of 15 amino acids. In germline, CDR1 is MGHRA, CDR2 YSYEKL. CDR3 in DNA: TGCGCCAGCAGCCAAACCGGGACAGACTTCTATGGCTACACCTTC. Residues: CASSQTGTDFYGYTF.

Only one count was recorded for this clone. V and J are TRBV6-1 and TRBJ1-1; no firm D call. CDR1 and CDR2 from the germline V gene are MNHNS and SASEGT. Trimming took 7 bases from V and 7 from J, leaving 16 bases between them. The CDR3 loop spans 13 amino acids. The CDR3 reads CASKMGQPIEAFF. The CDR3, as DNA: TGTGCCAGCAAGATGGGTCAGCCTATTGAAGCTTTCTTT.

The rearrangement links TRBV11-3 to TRBJ1-1; 7 nucleotides agree with TRBD1. V was clipped by 5 bases and J by 5 bases; unmatched bases: 8. The CDR3 length is 14 residues. Looked up from germline, CDR1 is SGHNT and CDR2 is YENEEA. This CDR3 is CASSQTGSVTEAFF. CDR3 coding DNA: TGTGCCAGCAGCCAGACAGGGTCGGTAACTGAAGCTTTCTTT.

The chain carries TRBV5-1 and TRBJ2-3; perhaps TRBD1 as D (5 bases). V gave up 2 bases and J gave up 2 bases, with 9 bases separating them. This CDR3 region has 14 residues. Germline V gives CDR1 SGHRS, CDR2 YFSETQ. In nucleotides, the CDR3 is TGCGCCAGCAGCTTCCAGGGATCCACAGATACGCAGTATTTT. Translation: CASSFQGSTDTQYF.

As to this clone: The junction departs from the called germline gene at one end, perhaps through a read error. The DNA for the CDR3 is TGCAGTGCTAGAGATAAGGCCGACGGGGGCTTC. Translating gives CSARDKADGGF. The chain employs TRBV20-1 and TRBJ2-7, with D tentatively TRBD2 (6 bases). Germline V gene sequence: CDR1 DFQATT, CDR2 SNEGSKA (reference sequence). This CDR3 is built from 11 residues.

The chain combines TRBV21-1 with TRBJ2-7; TRBD1 is the table's D call and was not checked against the DNA. TRBV21-1 represents a pseudogene. This CDR3 contains 16 residues. The CDR3 DNA reads as TGTGCCAGCAGCAGGGGACCGACAGGGTGTCCCTACGAGCAGTACTTC. This translates into CASSRGPTGCPYEQYF.

V usage is TRBV25-1 and J usage is TRBJ1-3; unclear D gene. Trimming stripped 10 bases from V and 4 bases from J, with 17 bases between. The CDR3 runs to 14 residues. Germline CDR1 MGHDK, CDR2 SYGVNS. The DNA of the CDR3 is TGTGCCACCGCCAGTGATTCTCGGGGAAACACCATATATTTT. Its translation is CATASDSRGNTIYF. The full variable domain, in which reference TRBV25-1 and TRBJ1-3 provide the parts outside the CDR3, is EADIYQTPRYLVIGTGKKITLECSQTMGHDKMYWYQQDPGMELHLIHYSYGVNSTEKGDLSSESTVSRIRTEHFPLTLESARPSHTSQYLCATASDSRGNTIYFGEGSWLTVV.

This clone was detected a few times. The chain is built from TRBV4-1 and TRBJ2-5; 13 nucleotides agree with TRBD2. The CDR3 is 17 amino acids. The V gene's germline CDR1 is MGHRA and CDR2 YSYEKL. The V segment lost 4 bases and the J segment 0 bases; nucleotides outside the gene matches: 5. The chain's CDR3 is CASSLGTSGKYQETQYF. For the CDR3, the DNA is TGCGCCAGCAGCCTCGGGACTAGCGGGAAGTACCAAGAGACCCAGTACTTC.

This chain uses TRBV20-1 with TRBJ1-1; no clear D. This CDR3 is built from 10 residues. V gave up 6 bases and J gave up 7 bases, with 9 bases separating them. Germline V gene data show CDR1 as DFQATT and CDR2 as SNEGSKA (reference sequence). The CDR3 sequence is CSAPSIEAFF. The CDR3, as DNA: TGCAGTGCGCCCAGCATTGAAGCTTTCTTT.

This clone appeared once. The chain combines TRBV10-3 with TRBJ1-1; D is unclear. Germline CDR1 and CDR2: ENHRY and SYGVKD. The CDR3 totals 14 residues. Trimming shortened V by 6 bases and J by 6 bases, and 17 bases separated the two germline ends. The CDR3 sequence: CAISPMPERAEAFF. DNA for the CDR3: TGTGCCATCAGCCCTATGCCTGAAAGGGCTGAAGCTTTCTTT.

The CDR3 DNA is TGTGCCAGCATCCCGACCAGTGGCACCATATATTTT. It is translated as CASIPTSGTIYF. This sequence joins TRBV2 and TRBJ1-3; D ambiguous. The germline V and J ends were trimmed by 7 bases and 9 bases, with 13 bases remaining between them. The CDR3 loop spans 12 amino acids. Per the germline V gene, CDR1 is SNHLY and CDR2 is FYNNEI.

This clone was counted only a few times. The gene calls are TRBV19 and TRBJ2-2; 7 bases align to TRBD1. V shed 7 bases, J shed 4 bases, and the junction held 3 bases outside the gene matches. The CDR3 has 13 residues. In germline, CDR1 is LNHDA, CDR2 SQIVND (reference sequence). CDR3 bases: TGTGCCAGTACAGGGGGACGCACCGGGGAGCTGTTTTTT. Protein sequence: CASTGGRTGELFF.

The chain recombines TRBV18 with TRBJ2-3, with D tentatively TRBD2 (6 bases). Trimming took off 0 bases at V and 5 bases at J, with 12 bases between the two ends. The germline gives CDR1 KGHSH, CDR2 LQKENI. CDR3 length: 15 amino acids. The CDR3 loop reads CASSPPSGGKDTQYF. The CDR3 nucleotides are TGTGCCAGCTCACCACCGTCCGGGGGAAAAGATACGCAGTATTTT.

This chain joins TRBV4-1 and TRBJ2-6; 7 positions match TRBD1. This CDR3 is 19 amino acids long. Germline V CDR1 and CDR2: MGHRA, YSYEKL. Trimming at V came to 1 base and at J to 0 bases, leaving 9 bases not matched to a gene. The CDR3: CASSQALGTVFSGANVLTF. Written as DNA, the CDR3 is TGCGCCAGCAGCCAAGCTTTAGGGACAGTATTCTCTGGGGCCAACGTCCTGACTTTC.

This clone was found a few times. This chain uses TRBV6-1 with TRBJ2-7; 9 nucleotides line up with TRBD1. Germline V gives CDR1 MNHNS, CDR2 SASEGT. CDR3 size: 14 residues. The V and J ends lost 2 bases and 3 bases, in that order; junction bases with no gene match: 2. The DNA of the CDR3 is TGTGCCAGCAGTGAAACGACAGGGGGCTACGAGCAGTACTTC. This codes for CASSETTGGYEQYF.

The V call is TRBV7-9, the J call TRBJ1-1, with a weak D call TRBD1 (5 bases). CDR1 and CDR2 from the germline V gene are SEHNR and FQNEAQ (reference sequence). With 11 bases removed from V and 11 bases from J, the gap between germline ends came to 15 bases. This CDR3 contains 10 residues. The CDR3, as DNA: TGTGCCTTACAGGATGATGGTGCTTTCTTT. Protein product: CALQDDGAFF.

The chain links TRBV9 to TRBJ2-3, with D hard to call. In germline, CDR1 is SGDLS, CDR2 YYNGEE. The CDR3 totals 14 residues. Deletions cut 0 bases from V and 0 bases from J, with 5 bases between. This CDR3 reads CASSVDTSTDTQYF. CDR3 sequence (DNA): TGTGCCAGCAGCGTAGACACTAGCACAGATACGCAGTATTTT.

This chain joins TRBV27 and TRBJ2-1; D perhaps matches TRBD1 (6 bases). This CDR3 has 17 amino acids. V was pared by 5 bases and J by 1 base, with 18 bases between. Germline V gene lookup returns CDR1 MNHEY and CDR2 SMNVEV (reference sequence). This chain's CDR3 is CASSPMETGKSYNEQFF. In DNA, the CDR3 is TGTGCCAGCAGTCCGATGGAAACAGGGAAGTCCTACAATGAGCAGTTCTTC.

The chain combines TRBV11-2 with TRBJ2-5, with 8 bases aligning to TRBD2. Germline V gene data show CDR1 as SGHAT and CDR2 as FQNNGV. V lost 5 bases to trimming and J lost 1 base; unmatched junction nucleotides: 6. The length of the CDR3 is 15 residues. As DNA, the CDR3 is TGTGCCAGCAGCCCCCTTGGACTAGCCCAAGAGACCCAGTACTTC. Encoded protein: CASSPLGLAQETQYF.